These 22 T cell receptor beta chains originate from one sample sequenced in a study of T cells in Graves' hyperthyroidism and ophthalmopathy. Researchers took RNA transcripts and amplified the TCR beta CDR3 regions from them. Primed by the HTBI set, a first-round RT-PCR was run on the TCR CDR3. TCRdb used MiXCR to reprocess the multiplex PCR reads, holding one entry per CDR3 protein. The sample gives about 200,000 distinct CDR3 sequences, about 17% of which show up once; roughly 44% is in the top ten. The sequenced material came from blood. The receptors were gathered from a man aged 40-49 years with Graves' hyperthyroidism.

In its sample, this clonotype was seen many times. DNA of the CDR3: TGTGCCAGCAGTTTACCGGGGGGCTACGAGCAGTACTTC. Translating it yields CASSLPGGYEQYF. The genes are TRBV6-1 and TRBJ2-7, with 7 bases that match TRBD2. The V gene's germline CDR1 is MNHNS and CDR2 SASEGT. CDR3 length: 13 residues. With V trimmed by 5 bases and J by 3 bases, 4 bases remained unmatched.

This chain connects TRBV25-1 to TRBJ1-2; 11 bases fit TRBD1. The CDR3 extends over 15 amino acids. Germline assignment: CDR1 MGHDK and CDR2 SYGVNS. Trimming took 5 bases from V and 5 from J; bases not matched to a gene: 7. The CDR3 loop is CASSLGGQGAYGYTF. CDR3 sequence (DNA): TGTGCCAGCAGTTTGGGCGGACAGGGGGCATATGGCTACACCTTC.

This clonotype was observed at least ten times. The chain is built from TRBV18 and TRBJ2-7, with 9 bases lining up with TRBD1. Germline loops: CDR1 KGHSH, CDR2 LQKENI. This CDR3 has 15 amino acids. V shed 3 bases, J shed 5 bases, and the junction held 8 bases outside the gene matches. The CDR3 nucleotides are TGTGCCAGCTCACCCCTAGGGACAGGGCTCAACGAGCAGTACTTC. It encodes CASSPLGTGLNEQYF.

This sequence joins TRBV7-6 and TRBJ2-1; 7 positions match TRBD2. Per germline, CDR1 SGHVS and CDR2 FNYEAQ. The J segment lost 6 bases and the V segment lost 5 bases, leaving 13 bases of the junction unmatched. The CDR3 is 16 amino acids. In DNA, the CDR3 is TGTGCCAGCAGCCCCGCCGGGGCGGGAGTACTCAATGAGCAGTTCTTC. Translation gives CASSPAGAGVLNEQFF. The whole variable domain, remainder taken from reference TRBV7-6 and TRBJ2-1, is GAGVSQSPRYKVTKRGQDVALRCDPISGHVSLYWYRQALGQGPEFLTYFNYEAQQDKSGLPNDRFSAERPEGSISTLTIQRTEQRDSAMYRCASSPAGAGVLNEQFFGPGTRLTVL.

The chain has TRBV7-2 and TRBJ2-1, with D possibly being TRBD1 (6 bases). The CDR3 length is 13 residues. The V end lost 6 bases, the J end lost 9 bases, and 15 bases lay between the germline ends. Germline V gene lookup returns CDR1 SGHTA and CDR2 FQGNSA. The chain's CDR3 is CASRRRTVPEQFF. CDR3 in DNA: TGTGCCAGCAGAAGGAGGACAGTTCCTGAGCAGTTCTTC.

CDR3 residues: CASRQKTEDTQYF. The CDR3 nucleotides read TGTGCCAGCAGACAAAAGACGGAGGATACGCAGTATTTT. The chain has TRBV3-1 and TRBJ2-3; D not certain. V lost 6 bases and J 6 bases, leaving 13 bases between the germline ends. Germline CDR1 and CDR2: LGHDT and YNNKEL (reference sequence). CDR3 length equals 13 residues.

This clonotype was observed at least ten times. The V gene is TRBV28, the J gene TRBJ1-5; D unclear. CDR1 MDHEN and CDR2 SYDVKM come from the germline V gene. Trimming left V 5 bases short and J 5 bases short, with 19 bases between. The CDR3 extends over 16 amino acids. CDR3 in DNA: TGTGCCAGCAGTACACCATGGACGCAAGCTTATCAGCCCCAGCATTTT. It encodes CASSTPWTQAYQPQHF.

This clonotype has just a few counts. The genes are TRBV4-3 and TRBJ2-3; D ambiguous. Trimming cost V 0 bases and J 0 bases, with 7 bases left between them. CDR3 length: 15 residues. CDR1 LGHNA and CDR2 YSLEER come from the germline V gene. The CDR3 reads CASSQDFGSTDTQYF. CDR3 DNA sequence: TGCGCCAGCAGCCAAGATTTCGGGAGCACAGATACGCAGTATTTT.

This clonotype was detected a few times. The J gene is TRBJ1-3, the V gene TRBV7-9, with unresolved D. CDR1 and CDR2 from the germline V gene are SEHNR and FQNEAQ (reference sequence). V dropped 5 bases and J dropped 0 bases, with 11 bases sitting between them. The CDR3 has 15 residues. Here the CDR3 reads CASSPTTSSGNTIYF. In DNA form, the CDR3 reads TGTGCCAGCAGCCCTACGACAAGCTCTGGAAACACCATATATTTT.

The chain has TRBV5-5 and TRBJ2-3; possible D gene TRBD2, 5 bases. V lost 4 bases to trimming and J lost 3 bases, with 18 bases between them. This CDR3 is 16 amino acids long. The germline CDR1 and CDR2 sequences are SGHKS and YYEKEE (reference sequence). This chain's CDR3 is CASSQTNSLVTDTQYF. As DNA, the CDR3 is TGTGCCAGCAGCCAGACTAACTCTCTCGTGACAGATACGCAGTATTTT.

A remark on this clonotype: Sequence at one end of the junction differs from germline and may be a read error. The chain is built from TRBV6-2 or TRBV6-3 and TRBJ2-7, with D possibly being TRBD2 (5 bases). This CDR3 contains 15 residues. CDR1 and CDR2 from the germline V gene are MNHEY and SVGEGT. The CDR3 here is CASSGTFGLRYELYF. DNA of the CDR3: TGTGCCAGCAGTGGAACCTTCGGACTCCGATACGAGCTGTACTTC.

The chain uses TRBV2 and TRBJ2-7; 7 bases match TRBD2. This CDR3 is built from 12 residues. Per the germline V gene, CDR1 is SNHLY and CDR2 is FYNNEI. J lost 7 bases, V lost 6 bases, and 6 bases had no gene match. CDR3 region: CASRWTSGEQYF. The CDR3 DNA follows: TGTGCCAGCAGGTGGACTAGTGGTGAGCAGTACTTC.

This clonotype was recorded many times. V gene TRBV7-9 combines with J gene TRBJ2-3; D is ambiguous. Germline V gene data show CDR1 as SEHNR and CDR2 as FQNEAQ (reference sequence). The CDR3 covers 15 residues. V was trimmed by 5 bases and J by 3 bases, leaving 15 bases between them. CDR3 sequence (DNA): TGTGCCAGCAGCGGCCGGGCCAGCGCGACAGATACGCAGTATTTT. Translation: CASSGRASATDTQYF.

This clonotype occurred many times. V and J are TRBV28 and TRBJ2-7; D is undetermined. The CDR3 runs 12 residues. Germline V gene data show CDR1 as MDHEN and CDR2 as SYDVKM. Between the trimmed V and J ends, which lost 6 bases and 3 bases, there was a span of 9 bases. In DNA form, the CDR3 reads TGTGCCAGCAGGCCTTCGTTCTACGAGCAGTACTTC. It yields the protein CASRPSFYEQYF.

This clonotype was detected many times. V usage is TRBV6-1 and J usage is TRBJ2-5; a possible D gene is TRBD2 (6 bases). With 6 bases removed from V and 4 bases from J, the gap between germline ends came to 6 bases. The CDR3 totals 11 residues. Germline loops: CDR1 MNHNS, CDR2 SASEGT. The CDR3, as DNA: TGTGCCAGCAGGGGAGGAGAGACCCAGTACTTC. This gives the protein CASRGGETQYF.

The chain joins TRBV6-5 to TRBJ2-2; D is ambiguous. The CDR3 consists of 14 residues. Germline V gene lookup returns CDR1 MNHEY and CDR2 SVGAGI. V was cut by 0 bases and J by 4 bases, with 6 bases left in between. CDR3 in amino acids: CASSYSGSTGELFF. The CDR3 nucleotides are TGTGCCAGCAGTTACTCAGGGTCCACCGGGGAGCTGTTTTTT.

This clonotype was observed at least ten times. The CDR3 region has the DNA TGCGCCAGCAGGGAGGCAGCGAACACTGAAGCTTTCTTT. It codes for CASREAANTEAFF. This sequence joins TRBV5-1 and TRBJ1-1; D is ambiguous. This CDR3 is built from 13 residues. Germline-derived CDR1 and CDR2 are SGHRS and YFSETQ. Trimming took 5 bases from V and 1 from J, leaving 9 bases between them.

This clonotype was recorded at least ten times. This sequence joins TRBV7-9 and TRBJ2-7, with D perhaps TRBD2 (6 bases). CDR1 SEHNR and CDR2 FQNEAQ come from the germline V gene (reference sequence). CDR3 length equals 15 residues. The germline V and J ends were trimmed by 0 bases and 3 bases, with 12 bases remaining between them. CDR3: CASSLAAVTSYEQYF. The CDR3, as DNA: TGTGCCAGCAGCTTAGCGGCTGTGACTAGCTACGAGCAGTACTTC.

This clonotype appeared a few times. This rearrangement joins TRBV12-3 or TRBV12-4 to TRBJ1-2, with 7 bases that match TRBD1. The CDR3 spans 12 residues. The ends lost 5 bases at V and 6 bases at J; junction bases unmatched: 3. The CDR3 DNA is TGTGCCAGCAGTAGGGACAGCCATGGCTACACCTTC. It codes for CASSRDSHGYTF.

This clonotype has ten or more counts. The chain links TRBV7-2 to TRBJ2-5; the match to TRBD2 covers 11 bases. V lost 1 base, J lost 5 bases, and 3 bases stayed unmatched. Germline V lookup: CDR1 SGHTA, CDR2 FQGNSA. CDR3 length equals 15 residues. The CDR3 spells CASSLGLAGWETQYF. In DNA form, the CDR3 reads TGTGCCAGCAGCTTAGGACTAGCGGGGTGGGAGACCCAGTACTTC.

This clonotype has a count of ten or more. Written as DNA, the CDR3 is TGTGCTAGTGGTTTAGAGGGGGAAGCTTTCTTT. It specifies CASGLEGEAFF. V is TRBV12-5 and J is TRBJ1-1; possible D gene TRBD1, 5 bases. The CDR3 has 11 residues. From germline, CDR1 is LGHNT and CDR2 FRNRAP. With 3 bases removed from V and 8 bases from J, the gap between germline ends came to 7 bases.

This clonotype was recorded many times. V is TRBV20-1 and J is TRBJ1-4; D is unclear. The germline V and J ends were trimmed by 3 bases and 8 bases, with 16 bases remaining between them. Germline CDR1 reads DFQATT; CDR2 reads SNEGSKA (reference sequence). The length of the CDR3 is 14 residues. The CDR3 is CSASALGRGEKLFF. The CDR3 bases are TGCAGTGCTAGCGCGCTTGGACGGGGAGAAAAACTGTTTTTT.